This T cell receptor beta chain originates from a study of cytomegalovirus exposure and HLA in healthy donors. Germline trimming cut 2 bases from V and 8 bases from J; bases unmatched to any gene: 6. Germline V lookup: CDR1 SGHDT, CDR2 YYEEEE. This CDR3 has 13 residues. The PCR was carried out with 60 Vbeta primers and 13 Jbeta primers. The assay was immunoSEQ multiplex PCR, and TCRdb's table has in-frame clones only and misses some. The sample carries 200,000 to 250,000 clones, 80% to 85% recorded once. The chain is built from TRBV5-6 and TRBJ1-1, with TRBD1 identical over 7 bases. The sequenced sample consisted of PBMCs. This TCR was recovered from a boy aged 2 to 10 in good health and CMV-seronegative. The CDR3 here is CASSFGGGAEAFF. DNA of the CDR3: TGTGCCAGCAGCTTTGGAGGGGGCGCGGAAGCTTTCTTT.